Listed below are T cell receptor beta chains from one sample, sequenced in a study of T cells after posttransplantation cyclophosphamide. Some clones are missing from TCRdb's copy, which holds only in-frame ones; the method was immunoSEQ multiplex PCR. Of around 7,100 clones in the sample, roughly 77% were seen once. The sample consisted of PBMCs, taken roughly 45 months after allogeneic stem cell transplant with posttransplant cyclophosphamide. The receptors come from a male patient younger than 45 who received an allogeneic stem cell transplant from a related donor, was CMV-positive, and had acute GVHD only. The T cells may partly be graft donor cells. Both conserved end residues are part of each CDR3. The order of the fields is V gene, J gene, CDR3 protein.

>TRBV7-8|TRBJ2-2
CASSLGWRGNTGELFF
>TRBV5-1|TRBJ2-5
CASSYLAGQQETQYF
>TRBV7-9|TRBJ1-2
CASSFSAQGVGYTF
>TRBV6-6|TRBJ2-5
CASSRTGRQETQYF
>TRBV27|TRBJ1-2
CASSPQGLYGYTF
>TRBV4-3|TRBJ1-5
CASSQDIINEDSLFSNQPQHF
>TRBV5-1|TRBJ2-3
CASSSGIDTQYF
>TRBV5-1|TRBJ2-3
CASSLVRGTDTQYF
>TRBV18|TRBJ1-2
CASSPTGGVHGYTF
>TRBV15|TRBJ1-1
CATSTSVVGEAFF
>TRBV19|TRBJ1-2
CASSIGQTNYGYTF
>TRBV6-5|TRBJ1-2
CASTTPAGRFYGYTF
>TRBV5-3|TRBJ1-6
CARSSNADSSYNSPLHF
>TRBV6-5|TRBJ1-2
CASSYSPTGGKDGYTF